This T cell receptor beta chain was documented in a study of T cell repertoires and Cas9 in healthy adults. The method was immunoSEQ multiplex PCR; TCRdb's version includes in-frame clones alone and lacks a portion of them. The sample has more than 13,000 clones, under 90% seen once. The length of the CDR3 is 11 residues. In germline, CDR1 is DFQATT, CDR2 SNEGSKA (reference sequence). V lost 5 bases, J lost 2 bases, and 7 bases lay in between. The rearrangement uses TRBV20-1 and TRBJ2-7; D ambiguous. Sequencing was done on a sample of Tregs (CD4+, CD25+, CD127-, CD137-, CD154-) from PBMCs; culture status not recorded. This clonotype was sampled from a human donor in good health. For the CDR3, the DNA is TGCAGTGCTTCGGCGGCCTACGAGCAGTACTTC. It translates to CSASAAYEQYF.